The T cell receptor beta chain under discussion was sequenced for a study of blood T cell repertoires in COVID-19. This clone was observed a single time. Germline CDR1 is SGHAT and CDR2 is FQNNGV. The V end lost 6 bases, the J end lost 4 bases, and 17 bases lay between the germline ends. The length of the CDR3 is 15 residues. Original handling: Reference gene primer amplification yielded estimated nucleated cell counts. Only in-frame clones appear in the TCRdb table, and some are missing; sequencing was by immunoSEQ multiplex PCR. The V and J calls and clone size are taken from that table; D and trimming were inferred from the DNA. Found here are around 95,000 clones, 87% of them singletons; the top ten hold around 7.2%.

The chain joins TRBV11-2 to TRBJ2-3; maybe TRBD1 (5 bases). Sequenced sample: peripheral blood. This receptor was taken from a man aged 30 to 45 in a cohort sampled during active COVID-19. Here the CDR3 reads CASRLQQGGSDTQYF. The CDR3 DNA follows: TGTGCCAGCAGGCTCCAGCAGGGCGGCTCAGATACGCAGTATTTT.